This T cell receptor beta chain originates from a study of vaccination and CD4 T cells after COVID-19. Oncomine TCR Beta short-read sequencing was applied to DNA from cultured CD4+ T cells. MiXCR, run by TCRdb on the PCR reads, gives a single entry per CDR3 protein. This sample carries about 14,000 distinct CDR3 sequences, about 60% of them seen once, and the ten largest clones take 6.2%. Study results and caveats: In convalescent patients, 304 of 307 vaccine-specific clones were spike mono-reactive.

A note on this clonotype: Its antigen is not known.

Indicated treatment: approximately 9-day PBMC culture with coronavirus spike peptide pools or control peptides (ViraFEST assay). Wells contained two million PBMCs each, and these were cultured with 8 to 10 IU/ml IL-2 and around 9.6 ug/ml peptide pools. The clonotype originates from a human donor who had recovered from COVID-19. Sequenced material: CD4+ T cells from blood, cultured in vitro.

The DNA of the CDR3 is TGTGCCACCAGTGTATCCTACACCGGGGAGCTGTTTTTT. Encoded protein: CATSVSYTGELFF. The chain combines TRBV24-1 with TRBJ2-2; no firm D call. V was cut by 5 bases and J by 3 bases, with 6 bases left in between. This CDR3 spans 13 amino acids. Germline CDR1 KGHDR, CDR2 SFDVKD.